One and the same sample provided the 5 T cell receptor beta chains below, sequenced in a study of monozygotic twins with inflammatory bowel disease. TCRdb reprocessed the 5' RACE reads and reports one entry per CDR3 protein, with no DNA. The repertoire table contains nearly 450,000 distinct CDR3 sequences. The sample taken for sequencing was blood. The receptors stem from a human donor with ulcerative colitis or Crohn's disease, or a healthy co-twin of an affected twin (not recorded which).

The chain recombines TRBV29-1 with TRBJ2-1. CDR1 is SQVTM and CDR2 is ANQGSEA in the germline V gene. The CDR3 extends over 13 amino acids. The CDR3 sequence is CSDSRGSYNEQFF.

The genes are TRBV4-2 and TRBJ1-2. Germline-derived CDR1 and CDR2 are LGHNA and YNFKEQ. CDR3 length equals 15 residues. The CDR3 protein is CASSQDIASNYGYTF.

This chain connects TRBV7-9 to TRBJ2-3; as DNA is missing, the TRBD1 call by TCRdb cannot be tested. The CDR3 extends over 15 amino acids. Germline CDR1 and CDR2: SEHNR and FQNEAQ (reference sequence). CDR3 region: CASSLMAGERDTQYF.

The chain is built from TRBV5-1 and TRBJ2-3; with no DNA, the TCRdb D assignment of TRBD1 cannot be verified. The germline gives CDR1 SGHRS, CDR2 YFSETQ. This CDR3 is 16 amino acids long. CDR3 sequence reads: CASSLNRGLSTDTQYF.

The chain carries TRBV12-3 or TRBV12-4 and TRBJ2-3; TCRdb reports TRBD2, a call that lacks DNA to check it against. The CDR3 contains 18 residues. CDR3 region: CASYPNQRAGGPTDTQYF.